This T cell receptor (beta chain) is drawn from a study of shared clonotypes between healthy human individuals. Study context: CD4 naive and memory got three plates each, CD8 naive two, CD8 memory one.

This clone was observed a handful of times. The germline V and J ends were trimmed by 8 bases and 4 bases, with 12 bases remaining between them. The CDR3 loop spans 12 amino acids. Germline assignment: CDR1 WSHSY and CDR2 SAAADI. Here immunoSEQ multiplex PCR was the method, and the copy in TCRdb shows in-frame clones only, minus some. The sample carries over 850,000 clones, 70% to 80% recorded once. The sequenced sample consisted of memory CD4+ T cells from PBMCs. As to subset: CD45RA-negative fraction. This TCR was recovered from a man in his late teens or twenties in good health. Some clones in this sample may be carry-over from other donors' samples. The J gene is TRBJ2-7, the V gene TRBV10-2; D is unresolved. The CDR3 loop reads CASATRKYEQYF. The DNA for the CDR3 is TGCGCCAGCGCAACACGTAAATACGAGCAGTACTTC.